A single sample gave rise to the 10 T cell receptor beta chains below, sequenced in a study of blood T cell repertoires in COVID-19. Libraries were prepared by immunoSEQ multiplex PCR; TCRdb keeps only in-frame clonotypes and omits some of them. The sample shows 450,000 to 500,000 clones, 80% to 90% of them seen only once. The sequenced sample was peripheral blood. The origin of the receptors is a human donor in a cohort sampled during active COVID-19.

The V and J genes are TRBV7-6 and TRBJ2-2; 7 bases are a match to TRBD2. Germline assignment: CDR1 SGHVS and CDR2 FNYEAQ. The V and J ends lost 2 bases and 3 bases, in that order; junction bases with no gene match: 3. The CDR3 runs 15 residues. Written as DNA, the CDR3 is TGTGCCAGCAGCTTAAGTGGGAGGGACACCGGGGAGCTGTTTTTT. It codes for CASSLSGRDTGELFF. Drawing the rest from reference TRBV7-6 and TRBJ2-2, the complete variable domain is GAGVSQSPRYKVTKRGQDVALRCDPISGHVSLYWYRQALGQGPEFLTYFNYEAQQDKSGLPNDRFSAERPEGSISTLTIQRTEQRDSAMYRCASSLSGRDTGELFFGEGSRLTVL.

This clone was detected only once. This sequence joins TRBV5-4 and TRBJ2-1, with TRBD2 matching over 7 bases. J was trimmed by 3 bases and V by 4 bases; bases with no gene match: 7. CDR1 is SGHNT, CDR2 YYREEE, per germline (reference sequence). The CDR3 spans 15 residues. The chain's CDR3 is CASSQSSGRYNEQFF. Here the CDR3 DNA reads TGTGCCAGCAGCCAATCTAGCGGACGCTACAATGAGCAGTTCTTC. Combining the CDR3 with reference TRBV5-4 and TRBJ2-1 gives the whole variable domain ETGVTQSPTHLIKTRGQQVTLRCSSQSGHNTVSWYQQALGQGPQFIFQYYREEENGRGNFPPRFSGLQFPNYSSELNVNALELDDSALYLCASSQSSGRYNEQFFGPGTRLTVL.

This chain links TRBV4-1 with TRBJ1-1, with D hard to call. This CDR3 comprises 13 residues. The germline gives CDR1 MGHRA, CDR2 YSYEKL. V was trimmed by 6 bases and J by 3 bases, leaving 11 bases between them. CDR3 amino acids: CASRPSAHTEAFF. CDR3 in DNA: TGCGCCAGCAGACCGTCAGCGCACACTGAAGCTTTCTTT.

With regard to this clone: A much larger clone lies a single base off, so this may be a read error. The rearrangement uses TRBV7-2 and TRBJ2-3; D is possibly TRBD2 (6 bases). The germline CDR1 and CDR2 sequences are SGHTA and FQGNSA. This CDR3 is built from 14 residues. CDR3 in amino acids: CASRRRESKDTQYF. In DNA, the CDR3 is TGTGCCAGCAGGCGACGGGAGAGCAAAGATACGCAGTATTTT.

The CDR3 DNA is TGTGCCAGCAGCCAAGGGGGGTGGACAGGGGCCTATGGCTACACCTTC. Amino acid sequence: CASSQGGWTGAYGYTF. The rearrangement joins TRBV3-1 (or the pseudogene TRBV3-2) to TRBJ1-2; 9 bases align to TRBD1. V shed 1 base, J shed 4 bases, and the junction held 7 bases outside the gene matches. The germline CDR1 and CDR2 sequences are LGHDT and YNNKEL (reference sequence). This CDR3 is built from 16 residues.

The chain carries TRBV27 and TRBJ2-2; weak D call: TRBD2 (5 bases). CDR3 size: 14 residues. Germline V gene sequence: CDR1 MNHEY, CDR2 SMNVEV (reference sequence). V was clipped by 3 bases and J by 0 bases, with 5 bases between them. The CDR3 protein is CASSLRANTGELFF. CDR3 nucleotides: TGTGCCAGCAGTTTGAGGGCGAACACCGGGGAGCTGTTTTTT.

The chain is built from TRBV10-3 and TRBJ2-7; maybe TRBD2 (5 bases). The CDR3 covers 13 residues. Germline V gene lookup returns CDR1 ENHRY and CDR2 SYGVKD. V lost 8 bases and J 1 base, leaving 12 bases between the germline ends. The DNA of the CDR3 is TGTGCCATCGGCCCGGGAAAGTCCTACGAGCAGTACTTC. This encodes CAIGPGKSYEQYF.

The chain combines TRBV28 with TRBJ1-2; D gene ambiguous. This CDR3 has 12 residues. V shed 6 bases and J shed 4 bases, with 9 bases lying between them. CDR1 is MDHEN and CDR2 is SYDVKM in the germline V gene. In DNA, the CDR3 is TGTGCCAGCAGCCCAGGAACCTATGGCTACACCTTC. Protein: CASSPGTYGYTF.

This CDR3 is CASTRGGSSYNEQFF. DNA of the CDR3: TGTGCCAGCACCCGCGGGGGGAGCTCCTACAATGAGCAGTTCTTC. The chain carries TRBV9 and TRBJ2-1; 8 nucleotides align to TRBD2. Germline V gene sequence: CDR1 SGDLS, CDR2 YYNGEE. The CDR3 has 15 residues. Unmatched junction bases numbered 5, after V lost 6 bases and J lost 0 bases.

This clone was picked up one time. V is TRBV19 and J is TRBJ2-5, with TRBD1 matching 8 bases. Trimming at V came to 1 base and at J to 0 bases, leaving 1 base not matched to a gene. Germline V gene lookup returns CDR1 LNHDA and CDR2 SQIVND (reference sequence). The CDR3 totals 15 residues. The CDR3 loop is CASSIARGHQETQYF. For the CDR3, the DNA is TGTGCCAGTAGTATAGCCAGGGGGCACCAAGAGACCCAGTACTTC.